The rows below give T cell receptor beta chains drawn from one sample of a study of cytomegalovirus exposure and HLA in healthy donors. The data were produced by immunoSEQ multiplex PCR, yet TCRdb's version contains in-frame clones alone and is incomplete. The data show 200,000 or so clones, about 84% seen once. Source material: PBMCs. The receptors shown here come from a man aged 50-59 years in good health and CMV-seronegative. The CDR3 runs from the conserved cysteine through the conserved F or W. The D gene is left open where the match is weak. Clone sizes are given selectively: once, few, many, or a class where the clone is expanded.

V gene: TRBV6-1
D gene: -
J gene: TRBJ2-1
clone size: -
CDR3 protein: CASWRGDPSYNEQFF
CDR3 DNA: TGTGCCAGTTGGAGGGGTGATCCATCCTACAATGAGCAGTTCTTC

V gene: TRBV20-1
D gene: -
J gene: TRBJ1-1
clone size: few
CDR3 protein: CSAYRNTEAFF
CDR3 DNA: TGCAGTGCGTACAGGAACACTGAAGCTTTCTTT

V gene: TRBV19
D gene: -
J gene: TRBJ1-3
clone size: -
CDR3 protein: CASSFAQGTSGNTIYF
CDR3 DNA: TGTGCCAGTAGTTTCGCACAGGGAACCTCTGGAAACACCATATATTTT

V gene: TRBV2
D gene: -
J gene: TRBJ2-5
clone size: -
CDR3 protein: CASNELGGETQYF
CDR3 DNA: TGTGCCAGCAACGAACTAGGGGGAGAGACCCAGTACTTC

V gene: TRBV19
D gene: -
J gene: TRBJ1-1
clone size: -
CDR3 protein: CASTTGLTEAFF
CDR3 DNA: TGTGCCAGTACCACAGGGCTCACTGAAGCTTTCTTT

V gene: TRBV6-5
D gene: TRBD2
J gene: TRBJ2-7
clone size: -
CDR3 protein: CASSYSLWEGANEQYF
CDR3 DNA: TGTGCCAGCAGTTACTCCCTCTGGGAGGGAGCGAACGAGCAGTACTTC

V gene: TRBV15
D gene: -
J gene: TRBJ1-1
clone size: -
CDR3 protein: CATSNGGLNTEAFF
CDR3 DNA: TGTGCCACCAGTAACGGGGGGCTGAACACTGAAGCTTTCTTT

V gene: TRBV7-2
D gene: -
J gene: TRBJ2-2
clone size: -
CDR3 protein: CASSRDFPNTGELFF
CDR3 DNA: TGTGCCAGCAGCCGGGACTTTCCGAACACCGGGGAGCTGTTTTTT

V gene: TRBV12-5
D gene: -
J gene: TRBJ2-7
clone size: -
CDR3 protein: CASSGGSSYEQCF
CDR3 DNA: TGTGCTAGTAGCGGAGGATCCTCCTACGAGCAGTGCTTC

V gene: TRBV4-1
D gene: -
J gene: TRBJ2-1
clone size: once
CDR3 protein: CASSQNRDFTYNEQFF
CDR3 DNA: TGCGCCAGCAGCCAAAACCGGGACTTTACGTACAATGAGCAGTTCTTC

V gene: TRBV4-3
D gene: -
J gene: TRBJ1-6
clone size: -
CDR3 protein: CASSQASIASVNSPLHF
CDR3 DNA: TGCGCCAGCAGCCAAGCTAGTATAGCCAGCGTTAATTCACCCCTCCACTTT

V gene: TRBV30
D gene: -
J gene: TRBJ1-1
clone size: -
CDR3 protein: CAWSSSTEAFF
CDR3 DNA: TGTGCCTGGAGTTCGTCCACTGAAGCTTTCTTT

V gene: TRBV5-1
D gene: -
J gene: TRBJ2-1
clone size: -
CDR3 protein: CASSLVTDVKYNEQFF
CDR3 DNA: TGCGCCAGCAGCTTGGTAACAGATGTTAAATACAATGAGCAGTTCTTC

V gene: TRBV19
D gene: TRBD1
J gene: TRBJ1-1
clone size: -
CDR3 protein: CASSERQGADTEAFF
CDR3 DNA: TGTGCCAGTAGCGAGCGACAGGGGGCAGACACTGAAGCTTTCTTT

V gene: TRBV6-5
D gene: -
J gene: TRBJ1-6
clone size: once
CDR3 protein: CASSRTGYNSPLHF
CDR3 DNA: TGTGCCAGCAGCCGAACAGGGTATAATTCACCCCTCCACTTT

V gene: TRBV5-1
D gene: TRBD1
J gene: TRBJ1-4
clone size: -
CDR3 protein: CASSLAGQGAANEKLFF
CDR3 DNA: TGCGCCAGCAGCTTGGCCGGGCAGGGGGCGGCTAATGAAAAACTGTTTTTT